The present entry profiles one T cell receptor (beta chain) with its context. This CDR3 spans 13 amino acids. Trimming took off 2 bases at V and 4 bases at J, with 8 bases between the two ends. Germline V gives CDR1 MNHEY, CDR2 SVGAGI. Sequencing was at deep level. Original processing notes: ImmunoSEQ supplied junction-only sequences lacking quality scores, so filtering was different. Method: immunoSEQ multiplex PCR; TCRdb's copy keeps in-frame clones and lacks some. The DNA was the basis for D and trimming; V, J and clone size are from that table. The data show about 1.1 million clones, 75% to 85% seen once. The sample originates from a study of shared clonotypes between healthy human individuals. Study-level background: Donor composition was a couple of women and a few men, aged 18 to 49.

CD4+ cells yielded CD45RA+ naive and CD45RA-negative memory subsets. Source material: memory CD4+ T cells from PBMCs. As for subset: CD45RA-negative fraction. The chain employs TRBV6-5 and TRBJ1-1, with D unresolved. This clonotype was obtained from a man between 18 and 29 years old in good health. Some clones in this sample may be carry-over from other donors' samples. The CDR3 loop is CASSYTESTEAFF. The CDR3 DNA reads TGTGCCAGCAGTTACACGGAGTCCACTGAAGCTTTCTTT.